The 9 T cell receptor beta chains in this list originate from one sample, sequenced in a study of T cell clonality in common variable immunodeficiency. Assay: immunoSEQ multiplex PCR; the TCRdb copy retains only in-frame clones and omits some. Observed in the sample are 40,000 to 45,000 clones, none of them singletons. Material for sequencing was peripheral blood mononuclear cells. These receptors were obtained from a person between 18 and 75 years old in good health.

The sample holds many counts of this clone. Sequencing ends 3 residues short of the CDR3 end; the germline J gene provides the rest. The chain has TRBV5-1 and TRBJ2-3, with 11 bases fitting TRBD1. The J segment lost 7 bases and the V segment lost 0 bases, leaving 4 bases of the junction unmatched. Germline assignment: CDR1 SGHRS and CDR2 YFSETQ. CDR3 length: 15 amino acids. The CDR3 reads CASSLVRTGGNTQYF. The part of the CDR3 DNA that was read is TGCGCCAGCAGCTTGGTCCGGACAGGGGGCAATACG.

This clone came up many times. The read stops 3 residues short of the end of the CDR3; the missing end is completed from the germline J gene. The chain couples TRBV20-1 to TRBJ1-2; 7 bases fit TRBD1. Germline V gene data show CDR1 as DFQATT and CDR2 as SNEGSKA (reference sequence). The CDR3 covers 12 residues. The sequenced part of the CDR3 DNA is TGCAGTGCCCCGACAGGGACGGGAGGC. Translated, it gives CSAPTGTGG. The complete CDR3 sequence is CSAPTGTGGYTF.

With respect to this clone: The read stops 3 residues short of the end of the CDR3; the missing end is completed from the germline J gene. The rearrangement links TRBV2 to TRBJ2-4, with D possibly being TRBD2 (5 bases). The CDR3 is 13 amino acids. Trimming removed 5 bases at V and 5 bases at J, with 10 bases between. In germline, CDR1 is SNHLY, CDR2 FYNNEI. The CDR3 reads CASSSSSENIQYF. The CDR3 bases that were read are TGTGCCAGCAGTTCTAGCTCGGAAAACATT.

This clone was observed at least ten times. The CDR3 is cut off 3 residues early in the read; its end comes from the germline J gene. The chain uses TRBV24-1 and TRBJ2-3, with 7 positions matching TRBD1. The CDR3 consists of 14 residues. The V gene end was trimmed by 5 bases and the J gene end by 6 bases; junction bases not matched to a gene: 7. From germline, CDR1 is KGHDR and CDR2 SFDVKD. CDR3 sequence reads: CATSVRGQVDTQYF. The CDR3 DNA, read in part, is TGTGCCACCAGTGTGAGGGGGCAGGTGGATACG.

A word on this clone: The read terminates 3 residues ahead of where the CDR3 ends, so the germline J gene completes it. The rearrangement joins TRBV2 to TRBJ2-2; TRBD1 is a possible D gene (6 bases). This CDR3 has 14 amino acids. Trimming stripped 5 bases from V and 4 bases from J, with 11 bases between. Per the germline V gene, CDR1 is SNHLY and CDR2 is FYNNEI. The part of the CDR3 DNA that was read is TGTGCCAGCAGTAACCAGGGGAGCACCGGGGAG. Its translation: CASSNQGSTGE. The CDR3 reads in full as CASSNQGSTGELFF.

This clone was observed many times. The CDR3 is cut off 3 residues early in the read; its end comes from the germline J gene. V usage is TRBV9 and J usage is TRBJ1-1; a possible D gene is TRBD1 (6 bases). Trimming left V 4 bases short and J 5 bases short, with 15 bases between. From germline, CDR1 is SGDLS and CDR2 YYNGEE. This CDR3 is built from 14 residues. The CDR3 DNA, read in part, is TGTGCCAGCAGCCCACGGACAGTCGGAACTGAA. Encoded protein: CASSPRTVGTE. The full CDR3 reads CASSPRTVGTEAFF. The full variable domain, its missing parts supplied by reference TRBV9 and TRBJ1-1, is DSGVTQTPKHLITATGQRVTLRCSPRSGDLSVYWYQQSLDQGLQFLIQYYNGEERAKGNILERFSAQQFPDLHSELNLSSLELGDSALYFCASSPRTVGTEAFFGQGTRLTVV.

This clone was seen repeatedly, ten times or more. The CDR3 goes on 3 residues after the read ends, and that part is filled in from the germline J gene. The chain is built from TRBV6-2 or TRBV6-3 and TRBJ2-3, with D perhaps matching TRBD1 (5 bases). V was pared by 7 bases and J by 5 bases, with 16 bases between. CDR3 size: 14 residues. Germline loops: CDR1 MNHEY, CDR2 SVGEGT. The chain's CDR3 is CASNERQKGDTQYF. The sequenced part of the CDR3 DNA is TGTGCCAGCAACGAACGACAGAAGGGAGATACG.

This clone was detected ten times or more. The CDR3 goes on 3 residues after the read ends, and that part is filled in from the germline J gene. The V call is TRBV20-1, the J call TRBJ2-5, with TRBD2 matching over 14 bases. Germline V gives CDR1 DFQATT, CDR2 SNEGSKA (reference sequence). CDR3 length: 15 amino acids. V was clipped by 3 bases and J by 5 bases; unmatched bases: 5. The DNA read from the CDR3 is TGCAGTGCTAGTCGGACTAGCGGGGGGAGGGAGACC. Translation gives CSASRTSGGRET. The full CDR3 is CSASRTSGGRETQYF.

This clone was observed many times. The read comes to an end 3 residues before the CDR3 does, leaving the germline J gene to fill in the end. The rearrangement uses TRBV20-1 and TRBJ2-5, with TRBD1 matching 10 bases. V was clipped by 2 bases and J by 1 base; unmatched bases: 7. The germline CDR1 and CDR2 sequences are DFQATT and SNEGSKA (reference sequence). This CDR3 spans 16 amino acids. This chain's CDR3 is CSARRMDRGIQETQYF. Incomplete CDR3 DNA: TGCAGTGCTAGAAGAATGGACAGGGGGATCCAAGAGACC.